Shown below are 2 T cell receptor beta chains from a single sample sequenced in a study of cytomegalovirus exposure and HLA in healthy donors. Primers included in the PCR were 60 Vbeta and 13 Jbeta primers. TCRdb keeps only in-frame clones here, not all; method: immunoSEQ multiplex PCR. There are around 30,000 clones in the sample; about 60% occur only once, and around 23% lies in the top ten. Source material: PBMCs. The receptors were sampled from a man aged 45-65 years in good health and CMV-seropositive.

V is TRBV18 and J is TRBJ2-1, with D maybe TRBD1 (5 bases). The length of the CDR3 is 14 residues. The germline CDR1 and CDR2 sequences are KGHSH and LQKENI. V was trimmed by 6 bases and J by 5 bases, leaving 14 bases between them. The CDR3 region is CASSLSQGHNEQFF. For the CDR3, the DNA is TGTGCCAGCTCGCTATCTCAGGGTCACAATGAGCAGTTCTTC.

The V call is TRBV5-4, the J call TRBJ2-5; D perhaps matches TRBD2 (7 bases). The CDR3 covers 15 residues. CDR1 is SGHNT and CDR2 is YYREEE in the germline V gene (reference sequence). The V gene lost 3 bases and the J gene lost 5 bases, with 17 bases spanning the gap. CDR3 sequence reads: CASSWGGLRGETQYF. In nucleotides, the CDR3 is TGTGCCAGCAGCTGGGGGGGGCTCAGAGGGGAGACCCAGTACTTC. Looking up the rest from reference TRBV5-4 and TRBJ2-5 gives the full variable domain: ETGVTQSPTHLIKTRGQQVTLRCSSQSGHNTVSWYQQALGQGPQFIFQYYREEENGRGNFPPRFSGLQFPNYSSELNVNALELDDSALYLCASSWGGLRGETQYFGPGTRLLVL.